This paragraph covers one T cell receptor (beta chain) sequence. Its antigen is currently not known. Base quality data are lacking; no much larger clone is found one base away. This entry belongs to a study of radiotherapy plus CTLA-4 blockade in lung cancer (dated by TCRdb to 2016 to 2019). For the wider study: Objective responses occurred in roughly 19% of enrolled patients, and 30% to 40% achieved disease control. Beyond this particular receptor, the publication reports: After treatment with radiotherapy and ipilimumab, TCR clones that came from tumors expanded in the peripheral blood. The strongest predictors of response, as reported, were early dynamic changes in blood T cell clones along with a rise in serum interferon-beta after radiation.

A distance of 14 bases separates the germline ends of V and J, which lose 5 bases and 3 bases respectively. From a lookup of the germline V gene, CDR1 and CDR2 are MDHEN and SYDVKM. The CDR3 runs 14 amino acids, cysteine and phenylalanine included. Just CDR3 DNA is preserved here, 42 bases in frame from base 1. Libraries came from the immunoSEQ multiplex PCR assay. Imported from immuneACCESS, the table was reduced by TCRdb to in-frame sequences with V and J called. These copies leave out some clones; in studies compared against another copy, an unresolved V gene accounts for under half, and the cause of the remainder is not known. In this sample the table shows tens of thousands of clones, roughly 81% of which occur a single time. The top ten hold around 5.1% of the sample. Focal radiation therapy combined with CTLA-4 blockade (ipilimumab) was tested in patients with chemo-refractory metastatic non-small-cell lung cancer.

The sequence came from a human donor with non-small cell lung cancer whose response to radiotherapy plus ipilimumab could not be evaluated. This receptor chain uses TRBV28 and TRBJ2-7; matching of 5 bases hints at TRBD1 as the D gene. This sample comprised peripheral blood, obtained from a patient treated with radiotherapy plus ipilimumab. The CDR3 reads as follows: CASSPRTLIYEQYF. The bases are TGTGCCAGCAGTCCCCGGACACTTATCTACGAGCAGTACTTC.